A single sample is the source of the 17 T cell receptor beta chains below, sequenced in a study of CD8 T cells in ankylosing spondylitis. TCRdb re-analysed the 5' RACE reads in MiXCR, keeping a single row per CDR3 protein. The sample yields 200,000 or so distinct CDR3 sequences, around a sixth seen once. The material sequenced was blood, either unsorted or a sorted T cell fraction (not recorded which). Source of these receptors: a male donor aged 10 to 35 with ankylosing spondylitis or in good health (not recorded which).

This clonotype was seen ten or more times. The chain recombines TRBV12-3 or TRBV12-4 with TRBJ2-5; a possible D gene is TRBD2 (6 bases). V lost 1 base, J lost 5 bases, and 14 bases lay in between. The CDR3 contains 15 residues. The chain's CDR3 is CASSLDSGSGETQYF. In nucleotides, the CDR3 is TGTGCCAGCAGTTTAGACTCGGGCAGCGGGGAGACCCAGTACTTC.

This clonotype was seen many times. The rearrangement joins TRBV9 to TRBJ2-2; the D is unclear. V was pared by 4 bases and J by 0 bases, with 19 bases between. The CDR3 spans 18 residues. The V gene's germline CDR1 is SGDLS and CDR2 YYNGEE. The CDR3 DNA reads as TGTGCCAGCAGCTTTCCATCGGTCGATACAGCGAACACCGGGGAGCTGTTTTTT. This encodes CASSFPSVDTANTGELFF.

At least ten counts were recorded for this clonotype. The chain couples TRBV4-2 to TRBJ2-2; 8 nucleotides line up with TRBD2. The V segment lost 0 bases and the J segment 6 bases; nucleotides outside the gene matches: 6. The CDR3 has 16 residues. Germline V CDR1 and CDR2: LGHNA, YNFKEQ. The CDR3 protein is CASSQDLGTRAGELFF. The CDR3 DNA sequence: TGTGCCAGCAGCCAAGATCTTGGGACTAGGGCCGGGGAGCTGTTTTTT.

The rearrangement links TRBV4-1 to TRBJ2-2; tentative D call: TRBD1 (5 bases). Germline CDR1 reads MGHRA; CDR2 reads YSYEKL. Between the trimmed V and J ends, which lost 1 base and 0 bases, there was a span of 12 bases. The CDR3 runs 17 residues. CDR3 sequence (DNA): TGCGCCAGCAGCCAAGTGGTGGTACAGGCGAACACCGGGGAGCTGTTTTTT. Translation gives CASSQVVVQANTGELFF.

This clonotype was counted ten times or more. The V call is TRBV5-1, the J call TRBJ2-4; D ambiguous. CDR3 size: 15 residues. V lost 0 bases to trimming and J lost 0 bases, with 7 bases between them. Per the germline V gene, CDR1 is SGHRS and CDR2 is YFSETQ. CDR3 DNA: TGCGCCAGCAGCTTGGGGGCCCTAGCCAAAAACATTCAGTACTTC. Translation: CASSLGALAKNIQYF.

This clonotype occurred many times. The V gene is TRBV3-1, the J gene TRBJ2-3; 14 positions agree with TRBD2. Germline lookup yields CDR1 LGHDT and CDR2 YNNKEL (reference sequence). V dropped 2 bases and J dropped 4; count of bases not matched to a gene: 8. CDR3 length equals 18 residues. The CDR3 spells CASSQSRGLAGEADTQYF. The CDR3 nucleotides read TGTGCCAGCAGCCAATCCCGGGGACTAGCGGGAGAAGCAGATACGCAGTATTTT.

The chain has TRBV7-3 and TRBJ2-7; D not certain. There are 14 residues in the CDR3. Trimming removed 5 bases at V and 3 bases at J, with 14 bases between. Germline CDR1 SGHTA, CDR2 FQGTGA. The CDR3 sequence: CASSAQGSLYEQYF. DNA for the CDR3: TGTGCCAGCAGCGCCCAAGGCTCTCTCTACGAGCAGTACTTC.

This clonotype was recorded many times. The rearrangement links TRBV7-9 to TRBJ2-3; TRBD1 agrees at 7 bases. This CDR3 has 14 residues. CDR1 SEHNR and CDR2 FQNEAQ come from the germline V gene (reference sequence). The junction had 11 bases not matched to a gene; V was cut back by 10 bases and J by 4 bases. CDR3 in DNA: TGTGCCATTCCCCGAGACAGGGCTCCAGATACGCAGTATTTT. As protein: CAIPRDRAPDTQYF. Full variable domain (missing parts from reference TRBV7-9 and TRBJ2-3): DTGVSQNPRHKITKRGQNVTFRCDPISEHNRLYWYRQTLGQGPEFLTYFQNEAQLEKSRLLSDRFSAERPKGSFSTLEIQRTEQGDSAMYLCAIPRDRAPDTQYFGPGTRLTVL.

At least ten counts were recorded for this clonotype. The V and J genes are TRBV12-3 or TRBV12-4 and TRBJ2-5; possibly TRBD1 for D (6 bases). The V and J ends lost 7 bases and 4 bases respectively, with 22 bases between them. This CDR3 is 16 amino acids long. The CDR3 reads CASTRTDSGGLETQYF. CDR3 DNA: TGTGCCAGCACGCGGACAGACAGCGGAGGATTAGAGACCCAGTACTTC.

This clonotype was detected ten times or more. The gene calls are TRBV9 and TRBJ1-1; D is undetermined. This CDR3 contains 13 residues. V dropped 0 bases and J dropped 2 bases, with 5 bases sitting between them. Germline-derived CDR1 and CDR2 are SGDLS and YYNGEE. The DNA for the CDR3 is TGTGCCAGCAGCGTAGCGGACAACACTGAAGCTTTCTTT. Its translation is CASSVADNTEAFF.

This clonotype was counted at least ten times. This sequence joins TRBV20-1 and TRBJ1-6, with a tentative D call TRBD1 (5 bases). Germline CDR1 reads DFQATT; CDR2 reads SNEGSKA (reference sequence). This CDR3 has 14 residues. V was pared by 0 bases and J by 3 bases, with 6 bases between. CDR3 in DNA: TGCAGTGCTAGAGAGGGGGTCTATAATTCACCCCTCCACTTT. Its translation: CSAREGVYNSPLHF.

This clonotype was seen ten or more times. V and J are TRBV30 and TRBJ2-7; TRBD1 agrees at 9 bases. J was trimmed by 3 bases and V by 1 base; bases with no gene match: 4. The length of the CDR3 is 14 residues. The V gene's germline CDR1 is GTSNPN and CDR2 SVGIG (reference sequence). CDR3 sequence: CAWSAGTGIYEQYF. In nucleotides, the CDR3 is TGTGCCTGGAGTGCCGGGACAGGGATCTACGAGCAGTACTTC.

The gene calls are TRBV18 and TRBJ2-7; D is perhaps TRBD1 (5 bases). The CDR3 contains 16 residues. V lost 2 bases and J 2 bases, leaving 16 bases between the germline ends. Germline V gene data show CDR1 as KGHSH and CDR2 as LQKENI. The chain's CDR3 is CASSPFPGFDPYEQYF. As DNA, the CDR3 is TGTGCCAGCTCACCATTTCCAGGGTTTGACCCCTACGAGCAGTACTTC.

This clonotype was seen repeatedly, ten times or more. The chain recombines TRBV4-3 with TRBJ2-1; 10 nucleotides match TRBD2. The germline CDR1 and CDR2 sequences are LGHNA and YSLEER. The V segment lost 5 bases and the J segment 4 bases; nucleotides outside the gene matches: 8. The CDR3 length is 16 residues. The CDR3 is CASSSRTSGPYNEQFF. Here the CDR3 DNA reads TGCGCCAGCAGCTCCCGGACTAGCGGACCTTACAATGAGCAGTTCTTC.

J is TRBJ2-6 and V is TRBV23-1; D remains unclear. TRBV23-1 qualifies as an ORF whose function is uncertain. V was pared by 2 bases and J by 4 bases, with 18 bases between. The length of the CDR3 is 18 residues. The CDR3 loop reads CASSQITAPITGANVLTF. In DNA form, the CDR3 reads TGCGCCAGCAGTCAAATTACAGCACCCATAACCGGGGCCAACGTCCTGACTTTC.

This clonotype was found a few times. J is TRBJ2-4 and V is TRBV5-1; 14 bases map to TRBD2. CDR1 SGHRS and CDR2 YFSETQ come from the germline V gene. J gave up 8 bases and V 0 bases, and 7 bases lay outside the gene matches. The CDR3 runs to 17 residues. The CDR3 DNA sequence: TGCGCCAGCAGCTTGGCCGTGACTAGCGGGAGGGCGGACATTCAGTACTTC. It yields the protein CASSLAVTSGRADIQYF.

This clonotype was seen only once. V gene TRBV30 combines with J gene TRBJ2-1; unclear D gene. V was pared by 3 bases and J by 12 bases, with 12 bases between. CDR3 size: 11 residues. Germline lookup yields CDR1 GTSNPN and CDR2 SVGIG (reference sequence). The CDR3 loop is CAWRDGFGQFF. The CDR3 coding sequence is TGTGCCTGGAGAGACGGCTTCGGGCAGTTCTTC. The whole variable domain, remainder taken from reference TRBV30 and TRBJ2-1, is SQTIHQWPATLVQPVGSPLSLECTVEGTSNPNLYWYRQAAGRGLQLLFYSVGIGQISSEVPQNLSASRPQDRQFILSSKKLLLSDSGFYLCAWRDGFGQFFGPGTRLTVL.